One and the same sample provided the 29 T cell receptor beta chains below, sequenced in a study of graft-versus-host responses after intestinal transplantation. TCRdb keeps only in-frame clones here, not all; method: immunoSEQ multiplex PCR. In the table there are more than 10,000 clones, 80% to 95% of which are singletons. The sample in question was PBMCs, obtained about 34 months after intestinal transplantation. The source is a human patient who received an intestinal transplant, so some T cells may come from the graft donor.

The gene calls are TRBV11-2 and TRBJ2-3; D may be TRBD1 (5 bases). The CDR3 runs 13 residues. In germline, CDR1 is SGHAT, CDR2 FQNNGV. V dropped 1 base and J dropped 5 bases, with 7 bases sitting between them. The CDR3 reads CASSLVGVDTQYF. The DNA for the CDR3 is TGTGCCAGCAGCTTAGTAGGGGTAGATACGCAGTATTTT.

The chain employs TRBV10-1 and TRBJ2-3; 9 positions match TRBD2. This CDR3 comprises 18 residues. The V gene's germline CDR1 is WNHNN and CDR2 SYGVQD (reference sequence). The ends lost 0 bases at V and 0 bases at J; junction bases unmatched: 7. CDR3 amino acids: CASSESAGGGDSTDTQYF. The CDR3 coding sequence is TGCGCCAGCAGTGAGTCGGCTGGCGGGGGGGACAGCACAGATACGCAGTATTTT.

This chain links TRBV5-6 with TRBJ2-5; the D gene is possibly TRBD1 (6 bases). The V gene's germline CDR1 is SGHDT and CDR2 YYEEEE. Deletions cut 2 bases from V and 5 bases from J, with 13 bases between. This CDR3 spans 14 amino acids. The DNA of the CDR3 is TGTGCCAGCAGCTTTTCTGGGGGCGTCGAGACCCAGTACTTC. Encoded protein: CASSFSGGVETQYF.

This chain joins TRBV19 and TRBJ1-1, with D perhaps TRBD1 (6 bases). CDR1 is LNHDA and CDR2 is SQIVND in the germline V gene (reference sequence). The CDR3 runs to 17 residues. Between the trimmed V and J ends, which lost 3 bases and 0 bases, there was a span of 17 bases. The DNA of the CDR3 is TGTGCCAGTAGTATGGGGGGCCTGGACGGGGTGAACACTGAAGCTTTCTTT. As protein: CASSMGGLDGVNTEAFF.

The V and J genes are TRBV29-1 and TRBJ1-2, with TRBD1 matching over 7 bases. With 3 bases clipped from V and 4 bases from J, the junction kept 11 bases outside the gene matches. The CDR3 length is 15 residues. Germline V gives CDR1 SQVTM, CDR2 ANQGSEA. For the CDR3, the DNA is TGCAGCGTTGATTTGCAGGGGGGGAGTCCCTATGGCTACACCTTC. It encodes CSVDLQGGSPYGYTF.

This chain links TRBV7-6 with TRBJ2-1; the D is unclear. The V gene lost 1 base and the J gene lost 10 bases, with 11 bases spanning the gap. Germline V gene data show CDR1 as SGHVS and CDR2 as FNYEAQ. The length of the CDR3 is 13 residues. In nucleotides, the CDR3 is TGTGCCAGCAGCTTAGAAATAACCCCGGAGCAGTTCTTC. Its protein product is CASSLEITPEQFF.

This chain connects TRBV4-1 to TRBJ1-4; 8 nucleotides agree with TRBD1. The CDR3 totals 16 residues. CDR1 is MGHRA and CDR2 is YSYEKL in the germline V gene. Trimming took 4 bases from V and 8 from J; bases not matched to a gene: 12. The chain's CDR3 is CASSPPDRGLREKLFF. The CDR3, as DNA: TGCGCCAGCAGCCCCCCCGACAGGGGACTTAGGGAAAAACTGTTTTTT.

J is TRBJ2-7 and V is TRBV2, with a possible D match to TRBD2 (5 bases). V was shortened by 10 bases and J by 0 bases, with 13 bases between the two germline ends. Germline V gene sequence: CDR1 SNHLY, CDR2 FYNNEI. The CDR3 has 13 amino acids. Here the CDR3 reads CAIVPGSSYEQYF. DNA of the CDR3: TGTGCCATCGTTCCGGGAAGCTCCTACGAGCAGTACTTC. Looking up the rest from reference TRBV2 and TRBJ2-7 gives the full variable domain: EPEVTQTPSHQVTQMGQEVILRCVPISNHLYFYWYRQILGQKVEFLVSFYNNEISEKSEIFDDQFSVERPDGSNFTLKIRSTKLEDSAMYFCAIVPGSSYEQYFGPGTRLTVT.

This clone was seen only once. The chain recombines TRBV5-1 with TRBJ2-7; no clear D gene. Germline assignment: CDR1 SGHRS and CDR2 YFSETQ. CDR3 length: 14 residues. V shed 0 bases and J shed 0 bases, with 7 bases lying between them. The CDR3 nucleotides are TGCGCCAGCAGCTTGGGACCAACCTCCTACGAGCAGTACTTC. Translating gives CASSLGPTSYEQYF. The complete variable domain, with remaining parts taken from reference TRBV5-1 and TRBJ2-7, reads KAGVTQTPRYLIKTRGQQVTLSCSPISGHRSVSWYQQTPGQGLQFLFEYFSETQRNKGNFPGRFSGRQFSNSRSEMNVSTLELGDSALYLCASSLGPTSYEQYFGPGTRLTVT.

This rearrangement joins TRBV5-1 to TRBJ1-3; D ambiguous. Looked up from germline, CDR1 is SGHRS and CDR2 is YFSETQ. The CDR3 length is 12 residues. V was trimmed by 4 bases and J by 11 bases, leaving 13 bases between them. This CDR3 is CASSPSGPPIYF. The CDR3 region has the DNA TGCGCCAGCAGCCCGAGTGGACCCCCCATATATTTT.

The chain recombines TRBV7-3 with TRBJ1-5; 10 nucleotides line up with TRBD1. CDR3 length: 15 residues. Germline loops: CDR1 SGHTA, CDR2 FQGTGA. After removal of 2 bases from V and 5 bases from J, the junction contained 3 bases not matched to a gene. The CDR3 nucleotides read TGTGCCAGCAGCTTAGCGGGGACAGGGGATCAGCCCCAGCATTTT. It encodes CASSLAGTGDQPQHF.

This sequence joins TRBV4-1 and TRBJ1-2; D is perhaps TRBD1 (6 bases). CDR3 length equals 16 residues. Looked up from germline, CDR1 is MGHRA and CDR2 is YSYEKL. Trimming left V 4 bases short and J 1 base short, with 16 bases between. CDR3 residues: CASSPMGGGFNYGYTF. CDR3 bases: TGCGCCAGCAGCCCTATGGGCGGGGGCTTTAACTATGGCTACACCTTC.

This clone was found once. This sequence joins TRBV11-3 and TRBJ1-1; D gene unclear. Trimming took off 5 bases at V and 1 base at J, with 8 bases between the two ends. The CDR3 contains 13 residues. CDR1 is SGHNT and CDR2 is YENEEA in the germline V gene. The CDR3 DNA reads TGTGCCAGCAGCCCCGATCCGAACACTGAAGCTTTCTTT. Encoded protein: CASSPDPNTEAFF.

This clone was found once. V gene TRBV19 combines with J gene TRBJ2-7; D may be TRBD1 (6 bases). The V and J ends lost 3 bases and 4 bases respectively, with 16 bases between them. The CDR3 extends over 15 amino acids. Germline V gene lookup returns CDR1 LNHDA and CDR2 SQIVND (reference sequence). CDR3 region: CASSIDSGEKYEQYF. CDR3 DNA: TGTGCCAGTAGTATTGATTCAGGGGAGAAGTACGAGCAGTACTTC.

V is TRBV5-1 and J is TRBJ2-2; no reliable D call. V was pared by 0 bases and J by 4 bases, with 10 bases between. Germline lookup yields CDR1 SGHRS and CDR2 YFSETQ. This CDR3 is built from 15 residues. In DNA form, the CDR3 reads TGCGCCAGCAGCTTGGTGTGGGGTGGCACCGGGGAGCTGTTTTTT. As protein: CASSLVWGGTGELFF.

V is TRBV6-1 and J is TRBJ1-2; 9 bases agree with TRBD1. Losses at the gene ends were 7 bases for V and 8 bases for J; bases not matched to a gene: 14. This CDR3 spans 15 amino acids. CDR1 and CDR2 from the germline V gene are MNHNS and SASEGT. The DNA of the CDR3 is TGTGCCAGCACCAGAGCCTCGGGACAGGGCGGAGGCTACACCTTC. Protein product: CASTRASGQGGGYTF.

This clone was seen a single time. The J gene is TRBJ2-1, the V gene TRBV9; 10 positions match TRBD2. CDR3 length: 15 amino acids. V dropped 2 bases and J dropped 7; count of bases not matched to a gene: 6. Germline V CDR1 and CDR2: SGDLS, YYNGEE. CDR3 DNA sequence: TGTGCCAGCAGCGTCAGCGGGGGGGCCGGGAATGAGCAGTTCTTC. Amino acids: CASSVSGGAGNEQFF.

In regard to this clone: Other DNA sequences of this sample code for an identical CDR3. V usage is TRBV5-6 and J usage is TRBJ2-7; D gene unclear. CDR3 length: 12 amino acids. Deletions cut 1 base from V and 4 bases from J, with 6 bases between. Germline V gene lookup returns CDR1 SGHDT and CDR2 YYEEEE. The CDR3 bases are TGTGCCAGCAGCTTGATAAGATACGAGCAGTACTTC. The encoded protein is CASSLIRYEQYF.

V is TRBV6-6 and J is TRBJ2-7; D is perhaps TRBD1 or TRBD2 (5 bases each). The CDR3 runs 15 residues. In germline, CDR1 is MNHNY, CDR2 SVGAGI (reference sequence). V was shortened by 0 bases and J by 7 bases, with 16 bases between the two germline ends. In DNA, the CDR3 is TGTGCCAGCAGTTACTCGTCAGGGCCGGCGGGTGAGCAGTACTTC. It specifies CASSYSSGPAGEQYF.

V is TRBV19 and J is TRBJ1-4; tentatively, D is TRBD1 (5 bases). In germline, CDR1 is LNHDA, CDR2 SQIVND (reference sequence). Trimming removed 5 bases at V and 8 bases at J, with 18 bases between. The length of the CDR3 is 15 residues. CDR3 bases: TGTGCCAGTAGTTTTGGGGGGGGAATCGGCGAAAAACTGTTTTTT. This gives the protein CASSFGGGIGEKLFF.

The CDR3 nucleotides read TGTGCCAGCACCCGGGGGAGAGCTGAAGCTTTCTTT. It codes for CASTRGRAEAFF. The chain employs TRBV6-1 and TRBJ1-1; a weak D match, TRBD1 (5 bases). With 7 bases removed from V and 6 bases from J, the gap between germline ends came to 12 bases. CDR3 length: 12 residues. Germline CDR1 reads MNHNS; CDR2 reads SASEGT.

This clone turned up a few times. This CDR3 is CASSAGGGETQYF. Written as DNA, the CDR3 is TGCGCCAGCAGTGCGGGCGGGGGAGAGACCCAGTACTTC. The rearrangement links TRBV10-1 to TRBJ2-5; 7 bases match TRBD2. J was trimmed by 4 bases and V by 4 bases; bases with no gene match: 3. The CDR3 has 13 residues. Germline V gene lookup returns CDR1 WNHNN and CDR2 SYGVQD (reference sequence).

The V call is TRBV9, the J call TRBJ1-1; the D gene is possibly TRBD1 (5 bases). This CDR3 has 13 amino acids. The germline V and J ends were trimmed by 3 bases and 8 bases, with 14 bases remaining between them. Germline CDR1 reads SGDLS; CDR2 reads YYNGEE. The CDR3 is CASSATGTPEAFF. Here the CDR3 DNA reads TGTGCCAGCAGCGCAACCGGGACTCCAGAAGCTTTCTTT. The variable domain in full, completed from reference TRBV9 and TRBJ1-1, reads DSGVTQTPKHLITATGQRVTLRCSPRSGDLSVYWYQQSLDQGLQFLIQYYNGEERAKGNILERFSAQQFPDLHSELNLSSLELGDSALYFCASSATGTPEAFFGQGTRLTVV.

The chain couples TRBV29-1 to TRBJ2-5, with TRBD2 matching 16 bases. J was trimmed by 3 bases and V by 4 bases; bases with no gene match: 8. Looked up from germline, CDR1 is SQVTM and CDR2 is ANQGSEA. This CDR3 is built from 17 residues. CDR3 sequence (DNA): TGCAGCGTTGCCGGGACTAGCGGGGGGGGACCCAAAGAGACCCAGTACTTC. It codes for CSVAGTSGGGPKETQYF.

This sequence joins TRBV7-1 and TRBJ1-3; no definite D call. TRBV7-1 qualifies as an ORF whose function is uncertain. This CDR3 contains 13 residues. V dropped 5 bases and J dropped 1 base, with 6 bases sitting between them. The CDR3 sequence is CASSGESGNTIYF. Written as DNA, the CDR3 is TGTGCCAGCAGCGGGGAGTCTGGAAACACCATATATTTT.

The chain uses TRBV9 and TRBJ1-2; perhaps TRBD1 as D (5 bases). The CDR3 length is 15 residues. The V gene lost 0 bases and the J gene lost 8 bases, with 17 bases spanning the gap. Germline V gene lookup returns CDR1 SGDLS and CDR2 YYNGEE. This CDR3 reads CASSVAEGGDWGYTF. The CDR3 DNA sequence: TGTGCCAGCAGCGTAGCTGAAGGAGGGGACTGGGGCTACACCTTC.

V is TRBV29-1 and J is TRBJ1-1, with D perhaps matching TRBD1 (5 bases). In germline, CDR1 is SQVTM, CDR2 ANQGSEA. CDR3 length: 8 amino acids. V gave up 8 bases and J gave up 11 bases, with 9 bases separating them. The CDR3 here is CSTRGAFF. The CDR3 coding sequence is TGCAGCACCCGGGGGGCTTTCTTT.

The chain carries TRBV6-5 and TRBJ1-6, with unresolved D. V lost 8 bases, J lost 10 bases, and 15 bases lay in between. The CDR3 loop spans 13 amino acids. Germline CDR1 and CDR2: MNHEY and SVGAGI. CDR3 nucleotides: TGTGCCAGCCGGCTCGACGCAATCTCACCCCTCCACTTT. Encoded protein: CASRLDAISPLHF.

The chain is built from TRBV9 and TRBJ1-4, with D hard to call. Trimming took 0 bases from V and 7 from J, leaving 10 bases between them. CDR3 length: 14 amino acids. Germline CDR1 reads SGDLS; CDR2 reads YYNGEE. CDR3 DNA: TGTGCCAGCAGCGTAGGGAACCCTGGTGAAAAACTGTTTTTT. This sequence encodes CASSVGNPGEKLFF.